This T cell receptor beta chain emerged from a study of T cells in Graves' hyperthyroidism and ophthalmopathy. Study details: Any treatment followed the collection of peripheral blood at initial diagnosis.

Looked up from germline, CDR1 is SQVTM and CDR2 is ANQGSEA. V was trimmed by 4 bases and J by 4 bases, leaving 11 bases between them. This CDR3 contains 13 residues. TCR beta CDR3 regions were amplified from RNA transcripts. In the first-round RT-PCR of the TCR CDR3, the HTBI primer set was used. TCRdb itself ran the multiplex PCR reads through MiXCR, one entry per CDR3 protein. This table holds a few hundred thousand distinct CDR3 sequences, roughly a sixth found once. Isolation of PBMCs was performed on around 9.4 ml fresh peripheral blood. This receptor was taken from a woman in her fifties or sixties with Graves' hyperthyroidism. The sample comprised blood. The chain links TRBV29-1 to TRBJ2-1, with a possible D match to TRBD2 (6 bases). The CDR3 DNA follows: TGCAGCGTTGCACTAGCCTTATACAATGAGCAGTTCTTC. It encodes CSVALALYNEQFF.